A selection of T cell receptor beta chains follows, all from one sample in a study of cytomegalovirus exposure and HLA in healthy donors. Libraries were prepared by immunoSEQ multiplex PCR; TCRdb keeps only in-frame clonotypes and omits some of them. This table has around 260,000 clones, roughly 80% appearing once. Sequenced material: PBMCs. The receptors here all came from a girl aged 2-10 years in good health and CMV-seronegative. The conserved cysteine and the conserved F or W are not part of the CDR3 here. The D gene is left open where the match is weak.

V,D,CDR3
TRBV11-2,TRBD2,ASSLGGWGGASGRETQY
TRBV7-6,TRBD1,ASSLTGGTEAF
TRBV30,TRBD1,AWTYLDRDHV
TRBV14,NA,ASSQTGRAGYT
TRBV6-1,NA,ASSYLQGGTEAF
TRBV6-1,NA,ASSDSYEQY
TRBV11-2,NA,ASSLGWGLNTETF
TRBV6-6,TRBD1,ASSYTGAYTGELF
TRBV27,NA,ASSLWVKGNEQF
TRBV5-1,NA,ASSLAPAGTISGNTIY
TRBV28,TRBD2,ATKSGGAGEQY
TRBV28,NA,ASSFVGTRTGELF
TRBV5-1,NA,ASSSQRLENSNTQY
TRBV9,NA,ASSVGLSGRNTEAF
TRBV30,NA,AWSGIGSTGELF
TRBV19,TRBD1,ASDRANQPQH
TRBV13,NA,ASSLSRRALAETQY
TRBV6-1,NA,ASSEAGQYNSPLH
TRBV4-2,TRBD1,ASSQDRPWVRGETQY
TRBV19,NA,ASSIVSRRVPFYEQY